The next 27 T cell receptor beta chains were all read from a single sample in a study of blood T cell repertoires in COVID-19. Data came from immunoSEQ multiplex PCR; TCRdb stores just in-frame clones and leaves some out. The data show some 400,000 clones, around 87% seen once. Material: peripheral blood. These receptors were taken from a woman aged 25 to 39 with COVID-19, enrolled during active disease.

The CDR3, as DNA: TGTGCCAGCAGGCCGACTAGCCTGGATACGCAGTATTTT. Amino acid sequence: CASRPTSLDTQYF. J is TRBJ2-3 and V is TRBV27, with 7 bases aligning to TRBD2. With V trimmed by 6 bases and J by 6 bases, 6 bases remained unmatched. Looked up from germline, CDR1 is MNHEY and CDR2 is SMNVEV (reference sequence). CDR3 length: 13 residues.

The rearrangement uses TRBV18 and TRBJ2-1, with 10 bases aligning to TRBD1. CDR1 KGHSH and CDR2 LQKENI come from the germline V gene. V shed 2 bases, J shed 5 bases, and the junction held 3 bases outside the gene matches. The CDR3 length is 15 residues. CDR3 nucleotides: TGTGCCAGCTCACCAAGGACAGGGGGTGACAATGAGCAGTTCTTC. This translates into CASSPRTGGDNEQFF. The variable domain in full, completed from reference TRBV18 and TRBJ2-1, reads NAGVMQNPRHLVRRRGQEARLRCSPMKGHSHVYWYRQLPEEGLKFMVYLQKENIIDESGMPKERFSAEFPKEGPSILRIQQVVRGDSAAYFCASSPRTGGDNEQFFGPGTRLTVL.

This chain's CDR3 is CASSYSRGTGYETQYF. The CDR3 DNA is TGTGCCAGCAGTTACTCGAGGGGGACAGGGTACGAGACCCAGTACTTC. The J gene is TRBJ2-5, the V gene TRBV6-6, with 9 nucleotides matching TRBD1. V lost 0 bases, J lost 5 bases, and 7 bases stayed unmatched. The CDR3 has 16 amino acids. CDR1 MNHNY and CDR2 SVGAGI come from the germline V gene (reference sequence).

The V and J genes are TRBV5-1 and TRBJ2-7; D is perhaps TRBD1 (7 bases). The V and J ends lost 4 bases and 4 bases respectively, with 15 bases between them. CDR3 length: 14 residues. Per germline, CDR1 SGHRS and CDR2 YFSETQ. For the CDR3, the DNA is TGCGCCAGCAGCGTCAAGGGGGGACAGTACGAGCAGTACTTC. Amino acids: CASSVKGGQYEQYF.

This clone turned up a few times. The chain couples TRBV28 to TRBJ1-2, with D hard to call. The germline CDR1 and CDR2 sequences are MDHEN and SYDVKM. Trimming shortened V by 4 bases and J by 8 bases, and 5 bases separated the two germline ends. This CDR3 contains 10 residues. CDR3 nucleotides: TGTGCCAGCAGTTCCAGGGGCTACACCTTC. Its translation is CASSSRGYTF.

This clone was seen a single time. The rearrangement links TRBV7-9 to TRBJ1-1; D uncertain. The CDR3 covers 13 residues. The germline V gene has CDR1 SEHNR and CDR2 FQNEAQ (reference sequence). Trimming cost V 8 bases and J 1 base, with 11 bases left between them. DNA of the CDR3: TGTGCCAGCCGCCCATCAGGGAACACTGAAGCTTTCTTT. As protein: CASRPSGNTEAFF.

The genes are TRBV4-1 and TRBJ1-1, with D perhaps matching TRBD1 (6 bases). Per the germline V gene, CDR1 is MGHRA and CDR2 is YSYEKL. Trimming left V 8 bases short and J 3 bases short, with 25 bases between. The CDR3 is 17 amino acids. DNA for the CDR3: TGCGCCAGCGTCCTGGGGAGGGGGGGCCTTGAGGACACTGAAGCTTTCTTT. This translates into CASVLGRGGLEDTEAFF.

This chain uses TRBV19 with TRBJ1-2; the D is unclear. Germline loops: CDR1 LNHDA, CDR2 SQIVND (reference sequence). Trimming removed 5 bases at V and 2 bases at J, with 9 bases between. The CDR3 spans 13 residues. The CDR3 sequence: CASSPGGNYGYTF. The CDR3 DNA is TGTGCCAGTAGTCCCGGCGGAAACTATGGCTACACCTTC.

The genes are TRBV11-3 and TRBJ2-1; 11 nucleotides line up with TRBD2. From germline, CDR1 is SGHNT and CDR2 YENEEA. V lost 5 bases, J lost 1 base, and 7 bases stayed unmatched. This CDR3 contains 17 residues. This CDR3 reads CASSLTTSGRSYNEQFF. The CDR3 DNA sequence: TGTGCCAGCAGCCTAACCACTAGCGGGAGATCCTACAATGAGCAGTTCTTC.

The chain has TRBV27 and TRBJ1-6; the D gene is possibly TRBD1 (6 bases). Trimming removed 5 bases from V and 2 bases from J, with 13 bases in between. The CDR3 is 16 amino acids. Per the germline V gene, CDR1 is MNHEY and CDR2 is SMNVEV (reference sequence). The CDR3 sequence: CASSTSQGTYNSPLHF. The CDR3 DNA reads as TGTGCCAGCAGTACATCACAGGGAACCTATAATTCACCCCTCCACTTT.

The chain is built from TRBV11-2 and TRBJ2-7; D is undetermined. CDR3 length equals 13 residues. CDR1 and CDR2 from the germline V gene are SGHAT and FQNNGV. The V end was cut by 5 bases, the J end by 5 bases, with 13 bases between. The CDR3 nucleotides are TGTGCCAGCAGCCACGGTCCCCGAAACGAGCAGTACTTC. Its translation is CASSHGPRNEQYF.

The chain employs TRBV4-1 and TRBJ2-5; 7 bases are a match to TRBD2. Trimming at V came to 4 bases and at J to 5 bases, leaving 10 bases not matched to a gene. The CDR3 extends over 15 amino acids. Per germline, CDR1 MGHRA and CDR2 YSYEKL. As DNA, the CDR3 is TGCGCCAGCAGCCTCAGCGGGAAGGCGGACGAGACCCAGTACTTC. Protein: CASSLSGKADETQYF.

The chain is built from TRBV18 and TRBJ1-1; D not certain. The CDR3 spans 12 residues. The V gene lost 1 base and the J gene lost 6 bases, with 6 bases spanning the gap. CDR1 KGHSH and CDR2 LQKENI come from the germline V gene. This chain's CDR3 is CASSPRTAEAFF. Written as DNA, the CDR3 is TGTGCCAGCTCACCACGAACAGCTGAAGCTTTCTTT.

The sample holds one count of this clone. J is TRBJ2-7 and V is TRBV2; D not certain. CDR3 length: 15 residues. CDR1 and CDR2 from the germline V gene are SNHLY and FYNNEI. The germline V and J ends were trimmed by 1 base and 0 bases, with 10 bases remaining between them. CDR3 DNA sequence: TGTGCCAGCAGTGAAGGCCTAGTCAGCTCCTACGAGCAGTACTTC. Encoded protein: CASSEGLVSSYEQYF.

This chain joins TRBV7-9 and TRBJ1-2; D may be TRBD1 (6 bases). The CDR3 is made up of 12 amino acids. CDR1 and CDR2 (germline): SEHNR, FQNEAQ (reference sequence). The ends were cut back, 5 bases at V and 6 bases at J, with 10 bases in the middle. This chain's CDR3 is CASSEQGNGYTF. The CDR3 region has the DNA TGTGCCAGCAGCGAACAGGGAAATGGCTACACCTTC.

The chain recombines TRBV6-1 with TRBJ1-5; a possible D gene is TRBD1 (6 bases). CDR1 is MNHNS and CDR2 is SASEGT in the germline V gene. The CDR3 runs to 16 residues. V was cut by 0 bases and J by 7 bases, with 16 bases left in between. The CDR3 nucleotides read TGTGCCAGCAGTGAAGCTGGGGGCGCAAGTAACCAGCCCCAGCATTTT. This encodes CASSEAGGASNQPQHF.

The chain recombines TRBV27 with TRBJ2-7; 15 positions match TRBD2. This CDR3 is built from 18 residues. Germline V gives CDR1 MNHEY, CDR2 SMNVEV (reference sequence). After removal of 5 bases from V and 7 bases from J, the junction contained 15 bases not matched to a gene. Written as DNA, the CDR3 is TGTGCCAGCAGTCAAGTGGGACTAGCGGGAGGAATCGCTAGGGAGCAGTACTTC. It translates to CASSQVGLAGGIAREQYF.

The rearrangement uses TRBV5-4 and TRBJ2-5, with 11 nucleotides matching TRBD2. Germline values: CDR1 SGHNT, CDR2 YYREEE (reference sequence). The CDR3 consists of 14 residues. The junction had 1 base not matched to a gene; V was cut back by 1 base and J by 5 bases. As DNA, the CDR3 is TGTGCCAGCAGCTTGCTAGCGGGAGGTGAGACCCAGTACTTC. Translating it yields CASSLLAGGETQYF.

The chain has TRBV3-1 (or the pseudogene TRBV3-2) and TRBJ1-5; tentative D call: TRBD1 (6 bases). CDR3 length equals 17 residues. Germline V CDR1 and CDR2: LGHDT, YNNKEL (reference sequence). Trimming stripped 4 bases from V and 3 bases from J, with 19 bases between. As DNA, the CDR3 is TGTGCCAGCAGCCTCCAACAGGGCGGACGGTACAATCAGCCCCAGCATTTT. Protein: CASSLQQGGRYNQPQHF.

The CDR3 DNA sequence: TGTGCCAGCAGCCCATCCCCGACAGCTAACTATGGCTACACCTTC. This encodes CASSPSPTANYGYTF. V usage is TRBV4-2 and J usage is TRBJ1-2; weak D call: TRBD1 (5 bases). The germline V and J ends were trimmed by 4 bases and 0 bases, with 12 bases remaining between them. The length of the CDR3 is 15 residues. Germline V gene lookup returns CDR1 LGHNA and CDR2 YNFKEQ.

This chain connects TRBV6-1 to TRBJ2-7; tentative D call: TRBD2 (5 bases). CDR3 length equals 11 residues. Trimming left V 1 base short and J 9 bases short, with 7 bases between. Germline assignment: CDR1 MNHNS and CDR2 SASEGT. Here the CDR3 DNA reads TGTGCCAGCAGTGAAGTCGGGGTGCAGTACTTC. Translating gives CASSEVGVQYF.

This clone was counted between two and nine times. CDR3 in amino acids: CASSVLAGGSYEQYF. The DNA of the CDR3 is TGTGCCAGCAGCGTACTAGCGGGTGGCTCCTACGAGCAGTACTTC. The J gene is TRBJ2-7, the V gene TRBV6-6; 9 bases align to TRBD2. CDR1 is MNHNY, CDR2 SVGAGI, per germline (reference sequence). V lost 6 bases and J lost 0; bases outside the gene matches: 6. This CDR3 contains 15 residues.

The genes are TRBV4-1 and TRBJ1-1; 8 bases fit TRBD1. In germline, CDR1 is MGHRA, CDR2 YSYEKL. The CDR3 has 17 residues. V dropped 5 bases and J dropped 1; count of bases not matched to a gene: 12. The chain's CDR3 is CASSIRQGRAANTEAFF. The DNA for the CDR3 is TGCGCCAGCAGCATCCGACAGGGGAGGGCGGCGAACACTGAAGCTTTCTTT.

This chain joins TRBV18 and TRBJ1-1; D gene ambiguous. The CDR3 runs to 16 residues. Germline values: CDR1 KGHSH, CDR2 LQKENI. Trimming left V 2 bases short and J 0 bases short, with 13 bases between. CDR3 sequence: CASSPNANSLNTEAFF. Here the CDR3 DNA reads TGTGCCAGCTCACCAAACGCAAACAGCCTGAACACTGAAGCTTTCTTT. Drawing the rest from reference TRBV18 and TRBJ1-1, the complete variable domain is NAGVMQNPRHLVRRRGQEARLRCSPMKGHSHVYWYRQLPEEGLKFMVYLQKENIIDESGMPKERFSAEFPKEGPSILRIQQVVRGDSAAYFCASSPNANSLNTEAFFGQGTRLTVV.

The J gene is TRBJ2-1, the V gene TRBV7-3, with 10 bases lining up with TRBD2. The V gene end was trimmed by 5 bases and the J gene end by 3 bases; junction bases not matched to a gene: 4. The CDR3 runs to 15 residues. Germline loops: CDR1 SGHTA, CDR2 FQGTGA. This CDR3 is CASSASSGSYNEQFF. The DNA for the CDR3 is TGTGCCAGCAGCGCATCTAGCGGGAGCTACAATGAGCAGTTCTTC.

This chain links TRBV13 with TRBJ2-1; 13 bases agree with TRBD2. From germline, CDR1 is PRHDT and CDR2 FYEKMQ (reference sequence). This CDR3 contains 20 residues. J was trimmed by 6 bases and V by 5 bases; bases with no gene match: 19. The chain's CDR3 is CASSDWTSGSESLGCNEQFF. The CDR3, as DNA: TGTGCCAGCAGCGACTGGACTAGCGGGAGCGAGAGTCTCGGCTGCAATGAGCAGTTCTTC.

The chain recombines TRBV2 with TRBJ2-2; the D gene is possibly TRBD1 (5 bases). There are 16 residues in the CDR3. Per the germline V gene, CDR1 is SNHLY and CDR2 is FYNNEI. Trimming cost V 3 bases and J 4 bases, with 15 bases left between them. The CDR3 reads CASSDLAGRSTGELFF. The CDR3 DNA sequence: TGTGCCAGCAGTGATCTGGCAGGGCGTAGCACCGGGGAGCTGTTTTTT.